Sequencing of this T cell receptor beta chain was carried out in a study of T cell changes during pregnancy in multiple sclerosis. The table came from immunoSEQ multiplex PCR; TCRdb's copy has only in-frame clones and leaves some out. The table has around 100,000 clones, 94% seen once. V was clipped by 1 base and J by 5 bases, with 26 bases between them. The CDR3 sequence is 19 residues long. The germline gives CDR1 SGHAT, CDR2 FQNNGV. The clonotype originates from a female donor with multiple sclerosis, enrolled in a pregnancy study. Sample: peripheral blood, taken before pregnancy. The chain recombines TRBV11-2 with TRBJ1-1; a weak D match, TRBD1 (5 bases). In DNA form, the CDR3 reads TGTGCCAGCAGCTTAGCCTTTGGTTCCCCATGGGGGGGACGAACTGAAGCTTTCTTT. It specifies CASSLAFGSPWGGRTEAFF.